A single sample gave rise to the 31 T cell receptor beta chains below, sequenced in a study of blood T cell repertoires in COVID-19. The table came from immunoSEQ multiplex PCR; TCRdb's copy has only in-frame clones and leaves some out. The sample lists hundreds of thousands of clones, approximately 90% occurring once. Sequencing used peripheral blood. Receptor source: a man aged 40-55 years with acute or convalescent COVID-19.

This chain links TRBV2 with TRBJ1-6; 9 bases line up with TRBD1. This CDR3 contains 13 residues. Germline-derived CDR1 and CDR2 are SNHLY and FYNNEI. V lost 11 bases to trimming and J lost 9 bases; unmatched junction nucleotides: 8. The CDR3 loop is CAGTGQGSSPLHF. CDR3 in DNA: TGTGCCGGAACGGGACAGGGCAGTTCACCCCTCCACTTT.

CDR3 in DNA: TGTGCCAGCAGTGAGGTGCGGGGGGGGAACACTGAAGCTTTCTTT. Its protein product is CASSEVRGGNTEAFF. The chain joins TRBV25-1 to TRBJ1-1; a possible D gene is TRBD1 (5 bases). CDR1 is MGHDK and CDR2 is SYGVNS in the germline V gene. V gave up 3 bases and J gave up 1 base, with 12 bases separating them. CDR3 length: 15 residues.

V is TRBV10-1 and J is TRBJ2-3; 9 nucleotides align to TRBD1. The CDR3 consists of 16 residues. Germline V lookup: CDR1 WNHNN, CDR2 SYGVQD (reference sequence). V was clipped by 4 bases and J by 3 bases; unmatched bases: 8. CDR3 amino acids: CASSGLRDRVTDTQYF. DNA of the CDR3: TGCGCCAGCAGTGGGCTCCGGGACAGGGTAACAGATACGCAGTATTTT.

The J gene is TRBJ1-1, the V gene TRBV6-4, with TRBD1 matching 7 bases. Looked up from germline, CDR1 is MRHNA and CDR2 is SNTAGT. V dropped 8 bases and J dropped 2; count of bases not matched to a gene: 8. The CDR3 extends over 14 amino acids. The CDR3 here is CASGSGTANTEAFF. The CDR3 nucleotides are TGTGCCAGCGGCTCGGGGACAGCTAACACTGAAGCTTTCTTT.

The chain recombines TRBV19 with TRBJ1-5, with unresolved D. CDR1 LNHDA and CDR2 SQIVND come from the germline V gene (reference sequence). The V end was cut by 6 bases, the J end by 4 bases, with 10 bases between. The CDR3 extends over 13 amino acids. The chain's CDR3 is CASRTRTNQPQHF. The CDR3 DNA reads as TGTGCCAGTAGGACTAGAACGAATCAGCCCCAGCATTTT. The full variable domain, rest sourced from reference TRBV19 and TRBJ1-5, is DGGITQSPKYLFRKEGQNVTLSCEQNLNHDAMYWYRQDPGQGLRLIYYSQIVNDFQKGDIAEGYSVSREKKESFPLTVTSAQKNPTAFYLCASRTRTNQPQHFGDGTRLSIL.

The V and J genes are TRBV27 and TRBJ1-4, with 10 bases fitting TRBD1. Per the germline V gene, CDR1 is MNHEY and CDR2 is SMNVEV (reference sequence). J lost 8 bases, V lost 5 bases, and 8 bases had no gene match. The CDR3 extends over 15 amino acids. CDR3 sequence (DNA): TGTGCCAGCAGTCAAGAGGGACAGGGGTCGGAAAAACTGTTTTTT. The encoded protein is CASSQEGQGSEKLFF.

V and J are TRBV12-3 or TRBV12-4 and TRBJ1-2; 9 positions agree with TRBD1. V gave up 6 bases and J gave up 8 bases; unmatched junction bases: 4. The CDR3 consists of 12 residues. This CDR3 reads CASSLGTGGYTF. The CDR3 DNA reads TGTGCCAGCAGCCTTGGGACAGGGGGCTACACCTTC.

The chain recombines TRBV6-7 with TRBJ1-2; possibly TRBD1 for D (6 bases). TRBV6-7 is assigned to the ORF class and has an uncertain function. The CDR3 loop spans 15 amino acids. V lost 2 bases and J lost 2, with 12 bases in between. The DNA for the CDR3 is TGTGCCAGCAGTTACGGGACATTCGCGAACTATGGCTACACCTTC. This encodes CASSYGTFANYGYTF.

This clone was detected once. V usage is TRBV5-1 and J usage is TRBJ2-1, with 10 nucleotides matching TRBD2. Looked up from germline, CDR1 is SGHRS and CDR2 is YFSETQ. After removal of 0 bases from V and 7 bases from J, the junction contained 4 bases not matched to a gene. This CDR3 comprises 15 residues. CDR3 sequence: CASSLEAGGQNEQFF. DNA for the CDR3: TGCGCCAGCAGCTTGGAAGCGGGGGGGCAGAATGAGCAGTTCTTC. The full variable domain, with the rest looked up from reference TRBV5-1 and TRBJ2-1, is KAGVTQTPRYLIKTRGQQVTLSCSPISGHRSVSWYQQTPGQGLQFLFEYFSETQRNKGNFPGRFSGRQFSNSRSEMNVSTLELGDSALYLCASSLEAGGQNEQFFGPGTRLTVL.

This chain joins TRBV18 and TRBJ1-1; D is uncertain. The germline V gene has CDR1 KGHSH and CDR2 LQKENI. The length of the CDR3 is 14 residues. V was cut by 0 bases and J by 5 bases, with 10 bases left in between. The CDR3 loop is CASSPPPSGTEAFF. CDR3 nucleotides: TGTGCCAGCTCACCACCCCCCTCGGGGACTGAAGCTTTCTTT.

The V and J genes are TRBV7-9 and TRBJ2-1; tentative D call: TRBD2 (6 bases). Germline-derived CDR1 and CDR2 are SEHNR and FQNEAQ (reference sequence). The CDR3 length is 16 residues. V was clipped by 0 bases and J by 0 bases, with 9 bases between them. Here the CDR3 reads CASSLALGGSYNEQFF. In DNA form, the CDR3 reads TGTGCCAGCAGCTTAGCGCTGGGGGGCTCCTACAATGAGCAGTTCTTC. Filled out from reference TRBV7-9 and TRBJ2-1, the complete variable domain reads DTGVSQNPRHKITKRGQNVTFRCDPISEHNRLYWYRQTLGQGPEFLTYFQNEAQLEKSRLLSDRFSAERPKGSFSTLEIQRTEQGDSAMYLCASSLALGGSYNEQFFGPGTRLTVL.

The chain joins TRBV2 to TRBJ1-6; D is unresolved. Germline-derived CDR1 and CDR2 are SNHLY and FYNNEI. This CDR3 has 14 residues. V was clipped by 4 bases and J by 5 bases, with 9 bases between them. This CDR3 is CASSALRDNSPLHF. The CDR3 DNA reads TGTGCCAGCAGTGCTCTCCGGGATAATTCACCCCTCCACTTT. Variable domain in full (rest from reference TRBV2 and TRBJ1-6): EPEVTQTPSHQVTQMGQEVILRCVPISNHLYFYWYRQILGQKVEFLVSFYNNEISEKSEIFDDQFSVERPDGSNFTLKIRSTKLEDSAMYFCASSALRDNSPLHFGNGTRLTVT.

This clone was observed once. The rearrangement links TRBV7-9 to TRBJ1-2, with 7 positions matching TRBD1. The CDR3 consists of 14 residues. V lost 5 bases and J lost 2; bases outside the gene matches: 5. The germline gives CDR1 SEHNR, CDR2 FQNEAQ (reference sequence). The CDR3 loop reads CASSRGQFNYGYTF. The CDR3 DNA is TGTGCCAGCAGCCGGGGACAGTTCAACTATGGCTACACCTTC.

V is TRBV9 and J is TRBJ2-1, with 9 bases lining up with TRBD1. Germline V gives CDR1 SGDLS, CDR2 YYNGEE. The CDR3 is 16 residues long. The J segment lost 8 bases and the V segment lost 4 bases, leaving 13 bases of the junction unmatched. The CDR3 coding sequence is TGTGCCAGCAGCCCGGGGAGAACACAGGGGGCCTATGAGCAGTTCTTC. It is translated as CASSPGRTQGAYEQFF.

This chain joins TRBV30 and TRBJ1-6; no clear D. V was pared by 0 bases and J by 3 bases, with 12 bases between. The CDR3 is made up of 16 amino acids. CDR1 GTSNPN and CDR2 SVGIG come from the germline V gene (reference sequence). CDR3: CAWSVSGLIYNSPLHF. The CDR3 nucleotides are TGTGCCTGGAGTGTCTCTGGACTGATCTATAATTCACCCCTCCACTTT.

The CDR3 sequence: CASSDNRVTGELFF. The CDR3 nucleotides read TGTGCCAGCAGTGACAACAGGGTCACCGGGGAGCTGTTTTTT. The chain joins TRBV2 to TRBJ2-2; D may be TRBD1 (6 bases). The germline V gene encodes CDR1 SNHLY and CDR2 FYNNEI. The V end was cut by 3 bases, the J end by 4 bases, with 9 bases between. This CDR3 has 14 residues.

V usage is TRBV15 and J usage is TRBJ1-3; TRBD1 agrees at 7 bases. The V gene end was trimmed by 2 bases and the J gene end by 0 bases; junction bases not matched to a gene: 7. CDR3 size: 17 residues. CDR1 and CDR2 from the germline V gene are LNHNV and YYDKDF (reference sequence). CDR3 protein: CATSRKTGYGSGNTIYF. The CDR3 coding sequence is TGTGCCACCAGCAGAAAGACAGGGTACGGCTCTGGAAACACCATATATTTT.

V and J are TRBV9 and TRBJ1-4, with TRBD1 as a possible D gene (5 bases). The germline CDR1 and CDR2 sequences are SGDLS and YYNGEE. This CDR3 region has 13 residues. V was pared by 4 bases and J by 7 bases, with 11 bases between. CDR3 nucleotide sequence: TGTGCCAGCAGCCGGGACTACGGTGAAAAACTGTTTTTT. Translation: CASSRDYGEKLFF.

In regard to this clone: A read error may produce the germline difference seen at one junction end. The chain is built from TRBV5-6 and TRBJ1-1; possibly TRBD1 for D (5 bases). This CDR3 is 13 amino acids long. The germline V gene has CDR1 SGHDT and CDR2 YYEEEE. The CDR3 nucleotides read TGTGCCAGCCGCTTGAGGGGAAATACTGAAGCTTTCTTT. Protein sequence: CASRLRGNTEAFF.

This clone was seen just once. The gene calls are TRBV27 and TRBJ1-6; D ambiguous. This CDR3 comprises 13 residues. From germline, CDR1 is MNHEY and CDR2 SMNVEV (reference sequence). V shed 3 bases and J shed 8 bases, with 8 bases lying between them. The CDR3 sequence: CASSFGPHSPLHF. In nucleotides, the CDR3 is TGTGCCAGCAGTTTTGGGCCGCATTCACCCCTCCACTTT.

The rearrangement uses TRBV7-9 and TRBJ1-1, with no clear D. This CDR3 region has 14 residues. Per germline, CDR1 SEHNR and CDR2 FQNEAQ (reference sequence). The ends were cut back, 3 bases at V and 3 bases at J, with 11 bases in the middle. CDR3 coding DNA: TGTGCCAGCAGCTTTAGCGCCAGCTACACTGAAGCTTTCTTT. Its translation: CASSFSASYTEAFF.

This chain links TRBV5-5 with TRBJ2-1; D is perhaps TRBD1 (5 bases). CDR3 length: 16 amino acids. The germline gives CDR1 SGHKS, CDR2 YYEKEE (reference sequence). Trimming stripped 5 bases from V and 0 bases from J, with 15 bases between. CDR3 DNA sequence: TGTGCCAGCAGTCAGGGCGGTAAGAGCTCCTACAATGAGCAGTTCTTC. This sequence encodes CASSQGGKSSYNEQFF. The entire variable domain, with the rest obtained from reference TRBV5-5 and TRBJ2-1, is as follows: DAGVTQSPTHLIKTRGQQVTLRCSPISGHKSVSWYQQVLGQGPQFIFQYYEKEERGRGNFPDRFSARQFPNYSSELNVNALLLGDSALYLCASSQGGKSSYNEQFFGPGTRLTVL.

V usage is TRBV19 and J usage is TRBJ2-1; TRBD2 agrees at 10 bases. V lost 4 bases to trimming and J lost 7 bases; unmatched junction nucleotides: 4. Germline values: CDR1 LNHDA, CDR2 SQIVND (reference sequence). The CDR3 length is 14 residues. The CDR3 nucleotides are TGTGCCAGTAGTACTGAGCGGGGGGGGAATGAGCAGTTCTTC. Translated: CASSTERGGNEQFF.

The genes are TRBV10-1 and TRBJ2-7, with no clear D. Germline V gives CDR1 WNHNN, CDR2 SYGVQD (reference sequence). V lost 3 bases, J lost 3 bases, and 12 bases lay in between. CDR3 length equals 14 residues. CDR3 nucleotides: TGCGCCAGCAGTGAAAACAGCCTGCTCTACGAGCAGTACTTC. Protein product: CASSENSLLYEQYF.

The chain carries TRBV5-6 and TRBJ2-3; 12 nucleotides line up with TRBD2. Trimming took 4 bases from V and 2 from J; bases not matched to a gene: 5. In germline, CDR1 is SGHDT, CDR2 YYEEEE. The CDR3 is 16 residues long. This CDR3 is CASSRRTSGATDTQYF. The CDR3 DNA reads TGTGCCAGCAGCAGACGGACTAGCGGGGCCACAGATACGCAGTATTTT.

The chain combines TRBV27 with TRBJ2-3, with D unclear. V was cut by 6 bases and J by 0 bases, with 4 bases left in between. This CDR3 has 12 amino acids. The germline V gene has CDR1 MNHEY and CDR2 SMNVEV (reference sequence). CDR3 in amino acids: CASRRSTDTQYF. CDR3 DNA sequence: TGTGCCAGCAGGCGTAGCACAGATACGCAGTATTTT.

In the case of this clone: Other DNA sequences within the sample encode an identical CDR3. V is TRBV10-2 and J is TRBJ2-1; 14 bases match TRBD2. J lost 7 bases, V lost 6 bases, and 5 bases had no gene match. The CDR3 contains 15 residues. Germline V CDR1 and CDR2: WSHSY, SAAADI. The CDR3 DNA is TGCGCCAGCAGCAGACTAGCGGGGGGGCAGAATGAGCAGTTCTTC. Protein: CASSRLAGGQNEQFF.

The V call is TRBV5-4, the J call TRBJ2-7; 8 nucleotides align to TRBD1. With V trimmed by 3 bases and J by 1 base, 6 bases remained unmatched. The germline gives CDR1 SGHNT, CDR2 YYREEE (reference sequence). CDR3 length: 15 amino acids. For the CDR3, the DNA is TGTGCCAGCAGCTCCCGGACAGGGTTTTCCTACGAGCAGTACTTC. It encodes CASSSRTGFSYEQYF. The full variable domain, with the rest looked up from reference TRBV5-4 and TRBJ2-7, is ETGVTQSPTHLIKTRGQQVTLRCSSQSGHNTVSWYQQALGQGPQFIFQYYREEENGRGNFPPRFSGLQFPNYSSELNVNALELDDSALYLCASSSRTGFSYEQYFGPGTRLTVT.

This chain connects TRBV5-1 to TRBJ2-7; 7 positions agree with TRBD1. CDR1 is SGHRS, CDR2 YFSETQ, per germline. V was clipped by 7 bases and J by 6 bases; unmatched bases: 10. The CDR3 covers 13 residues. The CDR3 reads CASCGTDPGEQYF. The CDR3 DNA follows: TGCGCCAGCTGTGGGACAGATCCTGGCGAGCAGTACTTC.

This clone was observed a single time. The chain links TRBV5-1 to TRBJ2-2; TRBD2 is a possible D gene (6 bases). V gave up 4 bases and J gave up 0 bases, with 13 bases separating them. In germline, CDR1 is SGHRS, CDR2 YFSETQ. The CDR3 covers 16 residues. In DNA, the CDR3 is TGCGCCAGCAGCCCGCTGGCGGGGTCGAACACCGGGGAGCTGTTTTTT. It specifies CASSPLAGSNTGELFF.

The chain uses TRBV10-3 and TRBJ1-3; weak D call: TRBD1 (5 bases). CDR3 length equals 15 residues. V lost 4 bases and J lost 0, with 10 bases in between. Germline-derived CDR1 and CDR2 are ENHRY and SYGVKD. CDR3 sequence (DNA): TGTGCCATCAGTGGGGGCGGATTCTCTGGAAACACCATATATTTT. Translation: CAISGGGFSGNTIYF.